What follows are 28 T cell receptor beta chains derived from one specimen sequenced in a study of cytomegalovirus exposure and HLA in healthy donors. Produced via immunoSEQ multiplex PCR; TCRdb's table is partial and in-frame only. The data contain more than 65,000 clones, 95% to 96% of them singletons. Sequenced input: PBMCs. The source is a woman between 18 and 29 years old in good health and CMV-seronegative.

The chain joins TRBV10-2 to TRBJ1-6; 7 bases are shared with TRBD1. CDR1 is WSHSY and CDR2 is SAAADI in the germline V gene. CDR3 length equals 13 residues. The J segment lost 5 bases and the V segment lost 9 bases, leaving 4 bases of the junction unmatched. CDR3 in amino acids: CASTDRDNSPLHF. The DNA for the CDR3 is TGCGCCAGTACCGACAGGGATAATTCACCCCTCCACTTT.

This clone appeared once. The V and J genes are TRBV30 and TRBJ1-2; D call uncertain. The germline CDR1 and CDR2 sequences are GTSNPN and SVGIG (reference sequence). The CDR3 contains 14 residues. The V end lost 0 bases, the J end lost 5 bases, and 13 bases lay between the germline ends. The CDR3 loop reads CAWSVPPTIYGYTF. CDR3 nucleotide sequence: TGTGCCTGGAGTGTACCCCCAACAATATATGGCTACACCTTC.

The chain couples TRBV10-1 to TRBJ2-2, with 8 positions matching TRBD2. CDR3 length equals 15 residues. The V gene end was trimmed by 3 bases and the J gene end by 7 bases; junction bases not matched to a gene: 7. The germline V gene has CDR1 WNHNN and CDR2 SYGVQD (reference sequence). CDR3 protein: CASSDFSGMYGELFF. CDR3 coding DNA: TGCGCCAGCAGTGATTTTAGCGGGATGTACGGGGAGCTGTTTTTT.

V gene TRBV28 combines with J gene TRBJ2-1; D not certain. Trimming pared 10 bases from V and 4 bases from J, leaving 20 bases between. The CDR3 contains 15 residues. Looked up from germline, CDR1 is MDHEN and CDR2 is SYDVKM. DNA for the CDR3: TGTGCCACCCGATGCCGCTGCCCTAGATACAATGAGCAGTTCTTC. It codes for CATRCRCPRYNEQFF.

The V gene is TRBV27, the J gene TRBJ2-4, with D possibly TRBD2 on 6 matching bases. The length of the CDR3 is 17 residues. Germline V gene sequence: CDR1 MNHEY, CDR2 SMNVEV (reference sequence). V lost 2 bases to trimming and J lost 5 bases, with 19 bases between them. The CDR3 reads CASSLIGMGGVENIQYF. As DNA, the CDR3 is TGTGCCAGCAGTTTAATCGGGATGGGGGGTGTCGAAAACATTCAGTACTTC.

The chain is built from TRBV4-2 and TRBJ2-7, with D possibly matching TRBD2 (5 bases). The V and J ends lost 1 base and 3 bases respectively, with 16 bases between them. The CDR3 spans 16 residues. Per the germline V gene, CDR1 is LGHNA and CDR2 is YNFKEQ. CDR3 protein: CASSQVSERKYYEQYF. The CDR3 DNA reads TGTGCCAGCAGCCAAGTCTCGGAGCGGAAGTACTACGAGCAGTACTTC.

The gene calls are TRBV5-1 and TRBJ2-4; 11 bases match TRBD2. This CDR3 has 16 amino acids. With V trimmed by 6 bases and J by 6 bases, 11 bases remained unmatched. Germline CDR1 SGHRS, CDR2 YFSETQ. The DNA of the CDR3 is TGCGCCAGCACCGAGACTAGCGGGACGAACGTAAACATTCAGTACTTC. This sequence encodes CASTETSGTNVNIQYF.

The gene calls are TRBV29-1 and TRBJ2-3, with TRBD1 matching over 7 bases. CDR3 length equals 15 residues. V lost 3 bases to trimming and J lost 0 bases; unmatched junction nucleotides: 6. Germline V gene lookup returns CDR1 SQVTM and CDR2 ANQGSEA. Here the CDR3 DNA reads TGCAGCGTTGACCGGGACAGTCCTAGCACAGATACGCAGTATTTT. It translates to CSVDRDSPSTDTQYF.

This chain links TRBV7-9 with TRBJ1-4; tentatively, D is TRBD1 (5 bases). V was shortened by 2 bases and J by 5 bases, with 12 bases between the two germline ends. Germline CDR1 SEHNR, CDR2 FQNEAQ (reference sequence). The CDR3 totals 15 residues. CDR3 in amino acids: CASSLSRVVNEKLFF. In nucleotides, the CDR3 is TGTGCCAGCAGCTTATCCAGGGTGGTAAATGAAAAACTGTTTTTT. Looking up the rest from reference TRBV7-9 and TRBJ1-4 gives the full variable domain: DTGVSQNPRHKITKRGQNVTFRCDPISEHNRLYWYRQTLGQGPEFLTYFQNEAQLEKSRLLSDRFSAERPKGSFSTLEIQRTEQGDSAMYLCASSLSRVVNEKLFFGSGTQLSVL.

V usage is TRBV5-4 and J usage is TRBJ2-7; D remains unclear. V was shortened by 2 bases and J by 5 bases, with 11 bases between the two germline ends. This CDR3 is 13 amino acids long. CDR1 and CDR2 (germline): SGHNT, YYREEE (reference sequence). In nucleotides, the CDR3 is TGTGCCAGCAGCTTCTCCTCCTCTCACGAGCAGTACTTC. Its translation: CASSFSSSHEQYF.

The chain has TRBV11-2 and TRBJ1-4; 7 bases are shared with TRBD1. This CDR3 is 14 amino acids long. The V gene's germline CDR1 is SGHAT and CDR2 FQNNGV. V lost 6 bases to trimming and J lost 3 bases; unmatched junction nucleotides: 4. The CDR3 nucleotides read TGTGCCAGCAGACCGGGACAGTCTAATGAAAAACTGTTTTTT. Protein sequence: CASRPGQSNEKLFF.

V gene TRBV23-1 combines with J gene TRBJ2-1; 8 bases map to TRBD2. TRBV23-1 is sorted into the ORF group, with uncertain function. The CDR3 is 17 amino acids. After removal of 0 bases from V and 5 bases from J, the junction contained 9 bases not matched to a gene. Here the CDR3 reads CASSQSSPGGPHNEQFF. For the CDR3, the DNA is TGCGCCAGCAGTCAATCCAGTCCGGGAGGGCCCCACAATGAGCAGTTCTTC.

This clone is a singleton in its sample. The chain links TRBV7-9 to TRBJ2-3, with no clear D. V lost 1 base to trimming and J lost 6 bases, with 8 bases between them. The CDR3 sequence is 13 residues long. Germline-derived CDR1 and CDR2 are SEHNR and FQNEAQ (reference sequence). The CDR3 bases are TGTGCCAGCAGCTTAGTAGAGGCCGATACGCAGTATTTT. Its protein product is CASSLVEADTQYF.

This clone was found once. The chain combines TRBV11-3 with TRBJ2-7, with D possibly being TRBD2 (5 bases). Trimming took off 1 base at V and 3 bases at J, with 13 bases between the two ends. The CDR3 has 15 residues. Germline CDR1 and CDR2: SGHNT and YENEEA. CDR3 coding DNA: TGTGCCAGCAGCTTAGGAACTGCTGGACTCTACGAGCAGTACTTC. Encoded protein: CASSLGTAGLYEQYF.

The chain links TRBV10-3 to TRBJ2-7; the D gene is possibly TRBD1 (5 bases). This CDR3 region has 14 residues. CDR1 is ENHRY, CDR2 SYGVKD, per germline. V gave up 7 bases and J gave up 4 bases, with 17 bases separating them. CDR3 amino acids: CAITDTTGPYEQYF. DNA of the CDR3: TGTGCCATCACGGATACCACAGGACCATACGAGCAGTACTTC.

The chain joins TRBV7-6 to TRBJ2-1, with 9 bases aligning to TRBD2. The CDR3 extends over 17 amino acids. CDR1 is SGHVS, CDR2 FNYEAQ, per germline. The junction had 5 bases not matched to a gene; V was cut back by 1 base and J by 1 base. The DNA of the CDR3 is TGTGCCAGCAGCTTAGGGGGCGGGAGGGGGTCCTACAATGAGCAGTTCTTC. Translating it yields CASSLGGGRGSYNEQFF.

CDR3 loop: CASSPQGISGNTIYF. The CDR3 nucleotides are TGTGCCAGCTCACCACAGGGGATTTCTGGAAACACCATATATTTT. This sequence joins TRBV18 and TRBJ1-3; TRBD1 might be the D (5 bases). The V gene lost 1 base and the J gene lost 1 base, with 8 bases spanning the gap. CDR1 KGHSH and CDR2 LQKENI come from the germline V gene. This CDR3 is 15 amino acids long.

This clone appeared a few times. The gene calls are TRBV11-2 and TRBJ2-4; D is unresolved. This CDR3 contains 14 residues. Germline V gene lookup returns CDR1 SGHAT and CDR2 FQNNGV. Trimming cost V 5 bases and J 1 base, with 9 bases left between them. The CDR3 DNA reads as TGTGCCAGCAGCCCCCTCGAGGCCAAAAACATTCAGTACTTC. It yields the protein CASSPLEAKNIQYF.

The CDR3 region has the DNA TGTGCCAGCAGCAGGGACAGGGGTTATGGCTACACCTTC. Its protein product is CASSRDRGYGYTF. The chain is built from TRBV6-5 and TRBJ1-2, with TRBD1 matching 10 bases. V was clipped by 6 bases and J by 5 bases; unmatched bases: 3. CDR3 length: 13 residues. Germline CDR1 is MNHEY and CDR2 is SVGAGI.

The rearrangement uses TRBV28 and TRBJ2-7; 10 nucleotides align to TRBD2. Germline V gives CDR1 MDHEN, CDR2 SYDVKM. Unmatched junction bases numbered 3, after V lost 5 bases and J lost 5 bases. The length of the CDR3 is 13 residues. The CDR3 protein is CASSASGSHEQYF. The DNA of the CDR3 is TGTGCCAGCAGTGCTAGCGGGAGTCACGAGCAGTACTTC.

The J gene is TRBJ2-7, the V gene TRBV5-1; 7 bases line up with TRBD2. With V trimmed by 0 bases and J by 0 bases, 3 bases remained unmatched. The CDR3 loop spans 15 amino acids. Germline V gives CDR1 SGHRS, CDR2 YFSETQ. The CDR3 DNA sequence: TGCGCCAGCAGCTTGGGGGCGGGAGTCTCCTACGAGCAGTACTTC. Translation: CASSLGAGVSYEQYF.

The V and J genes are TRBV28 and TRBJ1-2; D may be TRBD1 (5 bases). CDR1 MDHEN and CDR2 SYDVKM come from the germline V gene. CDR3 length: 17 residues. Between the trimmed V and J ends, which lost 3 bases and 4 bases, there was a span of 21 bases. CDR3 coding DNA: TGTGCCAGCAGTTTGGGCGGTAGGGGCGTTTCTCCCTATGGCTACACCTTC. This translates into CASSLGGRGVSPYGYTF.

This chain links TRBV15 with TRBJ1-4; D not resolved. This CDR3 is built from 15 residues. Germline lookup yields CDR1 LNHNV and CDR2 YYDKDF (reference sequence). With 1 base removed from V and 0 bases from J, the gap between germline ends came to 6 bases. CDR3 DNA sequence: TGTGCCACCAGCAGAGCAGGCTCAACTAATGAAAAACTGTTTTTT. Translated: CATSRAGSTNEKLFF.

The V gene is TRBV28, the J gene TRBJ1-1; 9 bases are a match to TRBD1. The CDR3 has 13 residues. Trimming took 9 bases from V and 4 from J; bases not matched to a gene: 6. CDR1 is MDHEN, CDR2 SYDVKM, per germline. As DNA, the CDR3 is TGTGCCAGTAAACAGGGGGCGGTCACTGAAGCTTTCTTT. Translating gives CASKQGAVTEAFF.

Notes on this clone: One junction end disagrees with the germline gene, perhaps due to a read error. The CDR3 sequence is CASSDSAEPRGGYTF. The CDR3 nucleotides are TGTGCCAGCAGTGACTCAGCTGAGCCCCGTGGTGGCTACACCTTC. This chain connects TRBV6-5 to TRBJ1-2; unclear D gene. Germline CDR1 reads MNHEY; CDR2 reads SVGAGI. The CDR3 has 15 amino acids.

This chain connects TRBV5-1 to TRBJ2-1; the D gene is possibly TRBD1 (6 bases). V was clipped by 5 bases and J by 7 bases, with 22 bases between them. Looked up from germline, CDR1 is SGHRS and CDR2 is YFSETQ. The CDR3 has 16 residues. The chain's CDR3 is CASRTGTNSASNEQFF. The CDR3 DNA reads TGCGCCAGCAGAACCGGGACAAACTCGGCGTCGAATGAGCAGTTCTTC.

V and J are TRBV2 and TRBJ2-1; 10 nucleotides line up with TRBD2. This CDR3 is 13 amino acids long. The V segment lost 8 bases and the J segment 8 bases; nucleotides outside the gene matches: 6. CDR1 is SNHLY, CDR2 FYNNEI, per germline. The CDR3: CASREREGHEQFF. The CDR3, as DNA: TGTGCCAGCCGGGAGCGGGAGGGGCATGAGCAGTTCTTC.

The rearrangement uses TRBV7-2 and TRBJ1-1, with a possible D match to TRBD1 (6 bases). CDR3 length equals 18 residues. Trimming took off 3 bases at V and 4 bases at J, with 24 bases between the two ends. The germline V gene has CDR1 SGHTA and CDR2 FQGNSA. CDR3 coding DNA: TGTGCCAGCAGCTTTTTGGGTGGACAGAGGGCGTCGGGCACTGAAGCTTTCTTT. This gives the protein CASSFLGGQRASGTEAFF. Based on the CDR3 plus reference TRBV7-2 and TRBJ1-1, the full variable domain is GAGVSQSPSNKVTEKGKDVELRCDPISGHTALYWYRQSLGQGLEFLIYFQGNSAPDKSGLPSDRFSAERTGGSVSTLTIQRTQQEDSAVYLCASSFLGGQRASGTEAFFGQGTRLTVV.